This entry lists 30 T cell receptor beta chains sequenced from one sample in a study of cytomegalovirus exposure and HLA in healthy donors. 60 Vbeta and 13 Jbeta primers were used in PCR. Sequenced by immunoSEQ multiplex PCR; TCRdb stores in-frame clones only, minus some. The sample holds 150,000 to 200,000 clones, over 70% seen once. Material: PBMCs. Every receptor here comes from a man between 18 and 29 years old in good health and CMV-seronegative.

This clone showed up just a few times. The rearrangement uses TRBV6-6 and TRBJ1-2; 8 bases are shared with TRBD1. Germline V gives CDR1 MNHNY, CDR2 SVGAGI (reference sequence). This CDR3 comprises 16 residues. V shed 10 bases and J 8 bases; nucleotides not matched to a gene: 21. The CDR3 bases are TGTGCCACTAGAGGTCCGGGACAGGATATTACGTGGGGCTACACCTTC. Protein: CATRGPGQDITWGYTF.

This chain connects TRBV7-8 to TRBJ2-3, with 10 bases matching TRBD1. Germline CDR1 and CDR2: SGHVS and FQNEAQ. The ends lost 3 bases at V and 2 bases at J; junction bases unmatched: 2. This CDR3 region has 15 residues. Here the CDR3 reads CASSLDRGNTDTQYF. The DNA of the CDR3 is TGTGCCAGCAGCTTGGACAGGGGGAACACAGATACGCAGTATTTT.

In this sample, this clone turned up a few times. The chain links TRBV7-2 to TRBJ1-2; no clear D. V dropped 1 base and J dropped 8 bases, with 14 bases sitting between them. Germline CDR1 SGHTA, CDR2 FQGNSA. CDR3 length: 14 amino acids. The DNA of the CDR3 is TGTGCCAGCAGCTTAGGGCTGGGAGCGGAGGGCTACACCTTC. Its protein product is CASSLGLGAEGYTF.

The chain joins TRBV10-2 to TRBJ2-7; 8 bases match TRBD2. This CDR3 is built from 13 residues. CDR1 and CDR2 (germline): WSHSY, SAAADI. V shed 6 bases and J 4 bases; nucleotides not matched to a gene: 5. CDR3 loop: CASRTSGSYEQYF. DNA of the CDR3: TGCGCCAGCAGAACTAGCGGCTCATACGAGCAGTACTTC.

The gene calls are TRBV7-2 and TRBJ1-5; D unresolved. Germline lookup yields CDR1 SGHTA and CDR2 FQGNSA. Trimming stripped 2 bases from V and 2 bases from J, with 13 bases between. The length of the CDR3 is 16 residues. The CDR3 DNA follows: TGTGCCAGCAGCTTAACCGGGAATGTGCGCAATCAGCCCCAGCATTTT. Its protein product is CASSLTGNVRNQPQHF.

The V and J genes are TRBV7-8 and TRBJ1-3; 8 bases are shared with TRBD1. This CDR3 region has 16 residues. The ends lost 5 bases at V and 1 base at J; junction bases unmatched: 7. The germline V gene has CDR1 SGHVS and CDR2 FQNEAQ. Here the CDR3 reads CASSAGGWGSGNTIYF. For the CDR3, the DNA is TGTGCCAGCAGCGCAGGGGGCTGGGGATCTGGAAACACCATATATTTT. Complete variable domain (other parts from reference TRBV7-8 and TRBJ1-3): GAGVSQSPRYKVAKRGQDVALRCDPISGHVSLFWYQQALGQGPEFLTYFQNEAQLDKSGLPSDRFFAERPEGSVSTLKIQRTQQEDSAVYLCASSAGGWGSGNTIYFGEGSWLTVV.

This clone was counted many times. The junction and the germline gene differ at one end; a read error may be behind it. The chain employs TRBV7-7 and TRBJ2-1; 8 bases agree with TRBD1. The CDR3 spans 13 residues. The germline gives CDR1 SSHAT, CDR2 FNYEAQ (reference sequence). CDR3 bases: TGTGCTAGCAGCTTGGGACAGGTGAATGAGCAGTTCTTC. Its protein is CASSLGQVNEQFF.

This chain joins TRBV5-6 and TRBJ2-7; D not certain. The germline V gene encodes CDR1 SGHDT and CDR2 YYEEEE. The CDR3 is 14 residues long. Deletions cut 0 bases from V and 0 bases from J, with 7 bases between. CDR3 coding DNA: TGTGCCAGCAGCTTGGGACTGAGCTCCTACGAGCAGTACTTC. Translated: CASSLGLSSYEQYF.

This chain's CDR3 is CASMNTEAFF. DNA for the CDR3: TGTGCTTCCATGAACACTGAAGCTTTCTTT. The chain is built from TRBV9 and TRBJ1-1; D remains ambiguous. Germline loops: CDR1 SGDLS, CDR2 YYNGEE. This CDR3 has 10 amino acids.

Notes on this clone: One junction end does not reproduce the germline sequence, and a read error may be involved. The chain uses TRBV7-9 and TRBJ1-2; the match to TRBD1 covers 9 bases. CDR3 length: 14 amino acids. Germline CDR1 SEHNR, CDR2 FQNEAQ (reference sequence). CDR3: CAGRRQGEGGGYTF. The CDR3 DNA follows: TGTGCCGGCAGACGACAGGGGGAGGGCGGTGGCTACACCTTC.

V gene TRBV2 combines with J gene TRBJ2-7; D is perhaps TRBD1 (6 bases). V lost 6 bases to trimming and J lost 3 bases, with 15 bases between them. This CDR3 has 14 amino acids. Per germline, CDR1 SNHLY and CDR2 FYNNEI. CDR3 in amino acids: CASRREQGFYEQYF. CDR3 sequence (DNA): TGTGCCAGCAGGAGGGAACAGGGTTTCTACGAGCAGTACTTC.

CDR3 nucleotide sequence: TGTGCCAGCAGCCAAGTAGCAGGGAATTTTTATGGCTACACCTTC. It is translated as CASSQVAGNFYGYTF. The chain employs TRBV4-2 and TRBJ1-2; D may be TRBD1 (5 bases). The CDR3 has 15 amino acids. The ends were cut back, 1 base at V and 5 bases at J, with 14 bases in the middle. Per germline, CDR1 LGHNA and CDR2 YNFKEQ.

The chain is built from TRBV6-5 and TRBJ2-7; 8 nucleotides align to TRBD1. The trim removed 5 bases at V and 5 bases at J, leaving 11 bases unmatched. Germline loops: CDR1 MNHEY, CDR2 SVGAGI. The CDR3 sequence is 15 residues long. For the CDR3, the DNA is TGTGCCAGCAGTACAAGCCGGACAGGGAAAAACGAGCAGTACTTC. It yields the protein CASSTSRTGKNEQYF.

This clone has a single count. This chain connects TRBV7-9 to TRBJ2-6; tentative D call: TRBD1 (6 bases). V was pared by 2 bases and J by 2 bases, with 13 bases between. The CDR3 runs to 17 residues. Germline V gene lookup returns CDR1 SEHNR and CDR2 FQNEAQ (reference sequence). The CDR3 DNA follows: TGTGCCAGCAGCTTACCCCGGGACATTCCTGGGGCCAACGTCCTGACTTTC. Its protein product is CASSLPRDIPGANVLTF. Full variable domain (rest looked up from reference TRBV7-9 and TRBJ2-6): DTGVSQNPRHKITKRGQNVTFRCDPISEHNRLYWYRQTLGQGPEFLTYFQNEAQLEKSRLLSDRFSAERPKGSFSTLEIQRTEQGDSAMYLCASSLPRDIPGANVLTFGAGSRLTVL.

This clone is a singleton in its sample. This chain uses TRBV7-2 with TRBJ2-7, with D possibly being TRBD2 (5 bases). The germline V gene has CDR1 SGHTA and CDR2 FQGNSA. The CDR3 loop spans 14 amino acids. Trimming stripped 1 base from V and 5 bases from J, with 12 bases between. The CDR3 DNA reads TGTGCCAGCAGCTTAGTCGAGGGAGAAGACGAGCAGTACTTC. Translated, it gives CASSLVEGEDEQYF.

This clone occurred once. The rearrangement joins TRBV7-6 to TRBJ2-3, with a tentative D call TRBD2 (5 bases). This CDR3 spans 16 amino acids. The germline CDR1 and CDR2 sequences are SGHVS and FNYEAQ. V was cut by 2 bases and J by 0 bases, with 12 bases left in between. The CDR3 nucleotides read TGTGCCAGCAGCTTAAGTCCTAGCCGTAGCACAGATACGCAGTATTTT. This encodes CASSLSPSRSTDTQYF.

This clone was seen only a few times. The rearrangement uses TRBV27 and TRBJ2-2; tentative D call: TRBD1 (8 bases). Between the trimmed V and J ends, which lost 4 bases and 4 bases, there was a span of 16 bases. CDR3 length: 16 amino acids. CDR1 is MNHEY and CDR2 is SMNVEV in the germline V gene (reference sequence). The CDR3 DNA is TGTGCCAGCAGTTCACGGACAGGGAGGGGCACCGGGGAGCTGTTTTTT. Its protein is CASSSRTGRGTGELFF.

The chain recombines TRBV5-8 with TRBJ1-3, with no clear D. CDR3 length: 14 amino acids. The germline CDR1 and CDR2 sequences are SGHTS and YDEGEE. The V end lost 0 bases, the J end lost 0 bases, and 4 bases lay between the germline ends. The CDR3 DNA reads TGTGCCAGCAGCTTGGGAGGCTCTGGAAACACCATATATTTT. Translating gives CASSLGGSGNTIYF.

In its sample, this clone was seen a few times. This rearrangement joins TRBV11-2 to TRBJ2-7, with 7 bases matching TRBD2. CDR1 is SGHAT, CDR2 FQNNGV, per germline. Trimming cost V 5 bases and J 5 bases; bases outside gene matches: 15. The CDR3 has 16 amino acids. CDR3 DNA: TGTGCCAGCAGCCCTGTCAGCGGGAATAAGAGGGACGAGCAGTACTTC. This translates into CASSPVSGNKRDEQYF.

This rearrangement joins TRBV9 to TRBJ2-1; TRBD1 is a possible D gene (5 bases). This CDR3 is 15 amino acids long. The germline V and J ends were trimmed by 3 bases and 2 bases, with 12 bases remaining between them. In germline, CDR1 is SGDLS, CDR2 YYNGEE. The CDR3 protein is CASSGRETTYNEQFF. The CDR3 nucleotides read TGTGCCAGCAGCGGCAGGGAAACTACCTACAATGAGCAGTTCTTC.

This chain links TRBV10-3 with TRBJ2-7, with D perhaps TRBD1 (5 bases). CDR3 size: 13 residues. In germline, CDR1 is ENHRY, CDR2 SYGVKD. Trimming removed 3 bases from V and 5 bases from J, with 11 bases in between. The CDR3 DNA follows: TGTGCCATCAGTGACAGGGCGCAAAACGAGCAGTACTTC. It specifies CAISDRAQNEQYF.

The chain has TRBV7-2 and TRBJ1-5, with TRBD1 as a possible D gene (5 bases). This CDR3 comprises 15 residues. Germline V gene lookup returns CDR1 SGHTA and CDR2 FQGNSA. The V and J ends lost 3 bases and 1 base respectively, with 10 bases between them. In DNA form, the CDR3 reads TGTGCCAGCAGCTTTTCGGGGGACAGCAATCAGCCCCAGCATTTT. Translating it yields CASSFSGDSNQPQHF.

This clone was observed a few times. The rearrangement joins TRBV11-2 to TRBJ2-1, with D possibly matching TRBD1 (5 bases). Trimming left V 5 bases short and J 6 bases short, with 17 bases between. The CDR3 runs 15 residues. Per germline, CDR1 SGHAT and CDR2 FQNNGV. The CDR3 sequence: CASSPITGPSNEQFF. The DNA for the CDR3 is TGTGCCAGCAGCCCTATCACAGGACCTTCCAATGAGCAGTTCTTC.

The chain is built from TRBV9 and TRBJ2-1; 12 nucleotides align to TRBD2. V shed 0 bases, J shed 0 bases, and the junction held 4 bases outside the gene matches. The CDR3 runs 18 residues. Germline lookup yields CDR1 SGDLS and CDR2 YYNGEE. This CDR3 is CASSVALAGGSSYNEQFF. In DNA, the CDR3 is TGTGCCAGCAGCGTAGCACTAGCGGGGGGCAGCTCCTACAATGAGCAGTTCTTC.

V usage is TRBV4-3 and J usage is TRBJ1-4, with D perhaps TRBD1 (6 bases). With 1 base removed from V and 2 bases from J, the gap between germline ends came to 14 bases. This CDR3 is 17 amino acids long. Germline assignment: CDR1 LGHNA and CDR2 YSLEER. In DNA form, the CDR3 reads TGCGCCAGCAGCCAAGGAAACGCGGGGGGCACTAATGAAAAACTGTTTTTT. It encodes CASSQGNAGGTNEKLFF.

This sequence joins TRBV9 and TRBJ1-2, with no clear D. Germline CDR1 is SGDLS and CDR2 is YYNGEE. Trimming cost V 0 bases and J 0 bases, with 9 bases left between them. The CDR3 is 15 amino acids. This chain's CDR3 is CASSVARVSNYGYTF. The CDR3 region has the DNA TGTGCCAGCAGCGTAGCACGGGTTTCTAACTATGGCTACACCTTC. Full variable domain (remainder filled in from reference TRBV9 and TRBJ1-2): DSGVTQTPKHLITATGQRVTLRCSPRSGDLSVYWYQQSLDQGLQFLIQYYNGEERAKGNILERFSAQQFPDLHSELNLSSLELGDSALYFCASSVARVSNYGYTFGSGTRLTVV.

The genes are TRBV4-3 and TRBJ1-5, with D hard to call. Germline values: CDR1 LGHNA, CDR2 YSLEER. V lost 1 base to trimming and J lost 2 bases, with 9 bases between them. CDR3 length: 15 residues. The CDR3: CASSQGTKGNQPQHF. CDR3 nucleotides: TGCGCCAGCAGCCAAGGGACTAAGGGCAATCAGCCCCAGCATTTT.

The V and J genes are TRBV5-4 and TRBJ2-3, with a tentative D call TRBD1 (6 bases). CDR3 length equals 14 residues. Per the germline V gene, CDR1 is SGHNT and CDR2 is YYREEE (reference sequence). The V gene lost 0 bases and the J gene lost 5 bases, with 10 bases spanning the gap. The CDR3 region is CASSLVGAEDTQYF. In nucleotides, the CDR3 is TGTGCCAGCAGCTTGGTGGGGGCTGAAGATACGCAGTATTTT.

This clone was observed once. The rearrangement uses TRBV13 and TRBJ2-7; 8 bases are shared with TRBD1. The CDR3 spans 14 residues. Per the germline V gene, CDR1 is PRHDT and CDR2 is FYEKMQ (reference sequence). V trimming: 5 bases; J trimming: 6 bases; junction bases outside the gene matches: 9. The DNA of the CDR3 is TGTGCCAGCAGCCCGGGACAGGCCGCCTCCGAGCAGTACTTC. Its translation is CASSPGQAASEQYF.

On this clone itself: A read error may account for a junction end that differs from germline. The chain employs TRBV7-9 and TRBJ2-3, with 7 bases lining up with TRBD2. The CDR3 runs 16 residues. Germline V gene lookup returns CDR1 SEHNR and CDR2 FQNEAQ (reference sequence). This chain's CDR3 is CSSSLGVSLAADTQYF. CDR3 sequence (DNA): TGTTCCAGCAGCTTAGGGGTTTCGCTAGCGGCAGATACGCAGTATTTT.